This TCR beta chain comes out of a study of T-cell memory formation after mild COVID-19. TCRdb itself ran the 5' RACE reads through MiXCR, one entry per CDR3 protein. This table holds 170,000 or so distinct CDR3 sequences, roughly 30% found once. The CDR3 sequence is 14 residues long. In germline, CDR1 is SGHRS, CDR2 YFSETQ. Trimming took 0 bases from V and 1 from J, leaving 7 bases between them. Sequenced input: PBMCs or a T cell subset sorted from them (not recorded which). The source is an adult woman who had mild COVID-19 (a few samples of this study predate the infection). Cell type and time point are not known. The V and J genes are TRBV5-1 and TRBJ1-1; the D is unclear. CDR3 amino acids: CASSLDFGNTEAFF. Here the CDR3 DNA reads TGCGCCAGCAGCTTGGATTTTGGGAACACTGAAGCTTTCTTT.